This TCR beta chain was retrieved from a study of blood T cells in healthy people across ages. A remark on this clonotype: This may stem from a read error, because a much larger clone lies one nucleotide away.

The V and J ends lost 10 bases and 1 base respectively, with 13 bases between them. Germline-derived CDR1 and CDR2 are MNHEY and SVGEGT. The CDR3 loop spans 13 amino acids. It was about 9.4 milliliters of peripheral blood that were drawn from each donor. The use of a sample-barcoded 5' primer and a J-beta primer mix characterized a second PCR of about 7 to 12 cycles. Every sample gave at least 3 million paired-end reads containing CDR3. TCRdb passed the 5' RACE reads through MiXCR, listing each CDR3 protein once. The profile shows approximately 1.5 million distinct CDR3 sequences, under 55% of them singletons.

This clonotype was sampled from a woman aged 18-35 years in good health. Source material: blood. This rearrangement joins TRBV6-2 or TRBV6-3 to TRBJ2-5; possible D gene TRBD1, 6 bases. The DNA of the CDR3 is TGTGCCAACAGGGTCTGGGTCCAAGAGACCCAGTACTTC. Protein sequence: CANRVWVQETQYF.